The T cell receptor beta chain described here comes from a study of regulatory T cells in long-lasting Graves disease. Time point indicated: newly diagnosed GD, antithyroid drugs for less than 3 months. The TCR library used RNA extracted from PBMCs. With iRepertoire HTBI primers and Arm-PCR of CDR3 regions, TCR beta libraries were built. TCRdb re-derived calls from the multiplex PCR reads in MiXCR, one entry per CDR3 protein. The sample records some 250,000 distinct CDR3 sequences, 18% being singletons. Trimming cost V 3 bases and J 4 bases; bases outside gene matches: 4. The CDR3 extends over 15 amino acids. Looked up from germline, CDR1 is KGHSH and CDR2 is LQKENI. Many counts were recorded for this clonotype. The data were also submitted as part of a second study, on T cells in Graves' hyperthyroidism and ophthalmopathy.

V usage is TRBV18 and J usage is TRBJ2-1; 9 nucleotides line up with TRBD1. The sequence derives from a woman in her twenties or thirties with Graves disease. The sequences come from peripheral blood mononuclear cells (PBMCs), collected at new diagnosis, from a patient treated with antithyroid drugs. The CDR3, as DNA: TGTGCCAGCTCACCCGGGACAGGGCTGTACAATGAGCAGTTCTTC. Protein: CASSPGTGLYNEQFF.